These 27 T cell receptor beta chains were sequenced from one sample in a study of cytomegalovirus exposure and HLA in healthy donors. Vbeta (60) and Jbeta (13) primers were used in the PCR. Data came from immunoSEQ multiplex PCR; TCRdb stores just in-frame clones and leaves some out. Altogether around 93,000 clones are present, approximately 80% being singletons, with the ten largest covering about 3.8%. The sample taken for sequencing was PBMCs. These receptor sequences come from a man aged 45-60 years in good health and CMV-seronegative.

The V call is TRBV4-1, the J call TRBJ2-7; 7 nucleotides match TRBD1. The germline gives CDR1 MGHRA, CDR2 YSYEKL. The CDR3 sequence is 17 residues long. V lost 0 bases to trimming and J lost 3 bases; unmatched junction nucleotides: 11. The CDR3 loop reads CASSQESTGEFNYEQYF. The CDR3 DNA reads TGCGCCAGCAGCCAAGAATCAACAGGGGAATTTAACTACGAGCAGTACTTC.

The V and J genes are TRBV29-1 and TRBJ2-7, with D possibly TRBD1 on 6 matching bases. The CDR3 loop spans 11 amino acids. The germline gives CDR1 SQVTM, CDR2 ANQGSEA. Trimming took 4 bases from V and 3 from J, leaving 7 bases between them. The CDR3 DNA sequence: TGCAGCGTTGGGACAGTCTACGAGCAGTACTTC. Protein: CSVGTVYEQYF.

The V gene is TRBV19, the J gene TRBJ1-1; the D gene is possibly TRBD1 (6 bases). Per the germline V gene, CDR1 is LNHDA and CDR2 is SQIVND (reference sequence). Trimming cost V 6 bases and J 3 bases, with 8 bases left between them. The CDR3 is made up of 12 amino acids. The chain's CDR3 is CASRNRDTEAFF. The CDR3 nucleotides read TGTGCCAGTAGGAACAGGGACACTGAAGCTTTCTTT.

As regards this clone: A junction boundary mismatches the germline segment, possibly from a read error. This chain uses TRBV7-9 with TRBJ2-7, with a possible D match to TRBD2 (5 bases). This CDR3 has 11 amino acids. CDR1 is SEHNR and CDR2 is FQNEAQ in the germline V gene (reference sequence). Written as DNA, the CDR3 is TGTGCCAGCAGCTTACATGGAGGCGTGGACTTC. Protein sequence: CASSLHGGVDF.

The genes are TRBV10-2 and TRBJ1-1; 9 positions agree with TRBD1. The germline V gene has CDR1 WSHSY and CDR2 SAAADI. The CDR3 extends over 18 amino acids. Trimming cost V 0 bases and J 0 bases; bases outside gene matches: 8. The CDR3 DNA sequence: TGCGCCAGCAGTGAGTCTTGGGGACAGGGCTTTTTGAACACTGAAGCTTTCTTT. Translating it yields CASSESWGQGFLNTEAFF.

This chain connects TRBV18 to TRBJ2-7; D might be TRBD1 (6 bases). This CDR3 is built from 15 residues. CDR1 is KGHSH, CDR2 LQKENI, per germline. Trimming pared 3 bases from V and 0 bases from J, leaving 12 bases between. The CDR3 is CASSPRQAGSYEQYF. For the CDR3, the DNA is TGTGCCAGCTCACCTAGACAGGCCGGCTCCTACGAGCAGTACTTC.

The chain carries TRBV30 and TRBJ2-7, with 15 bases that match TRBD2. CDR3 size: 15 residues. Germline CDR1 and CDR2: GTSNPN and SVGIG (reference sequence). J gave up 4 bases and V 5 bases, and 6 bases lay outside the gene matches. In DNA, the CDR3 is TGTGCCTGGGGGGGACTAGCGGGAGGCCGGTACGAGCAGTACTTC. Translating it yields CAWGGLAGGRYEQYF.

This clone occurred a few times. The chain joins TRBV5-1 to TRBJ2-7; a weak D match, TRBD1 (6 bases). The ends were cut back, 2 bases at V and 7 bases at J, with 16 bases in the middle. This CDR3 has 14 amino acids. CDR1 is SGHRS and CDR2 is YFSETQ in the germline V gene. The DNA for the CDR3 is TGCGCCAGCAGCTTAACAGGGACGGGTGGGGAGCAGTACTTC. Protein product: CASSLTGTGGEQYF. Looking up the rest from reference TRBV5-1 and TRBJ2-7 gives the full variable domain: KAGVTQTPRYLIKTRGQQVTLSCSPISGHRSVSWYQQTPGQGLQFLFEYFSETQRNKGNFPGRFSGRQFSNSRSEMNVSTLELGDSALYLCASSLTGTGGEQYFGPGTRLTVT.

The rearrangement uses TRBV28 and TRBJ2-7, with 7 bases that match TRBD1. There are 15 residues in the CDR3. Trimming removed 1 base from V and 2 bases from J; junction bases left unmatched: 5. Germline V CDR1 and CDR2: MDHEN, SYDVKM. CDR3 in DNA: TGTGCCAGCAGTTTATTAGGGACAGAGGCCTACGAGCAGTACTTC. Translated, it gives CASSLLGTEAYEQYF.

This sequence joins TRBV28 and TRBJ1-6, with TRBD1 matching 8 bases. V was clipped by 2 bases and J by 4 bases; unmatched bases: 4. The CDR3 loop spans 16 amino acids. CDR1 MDHEN and CDR2 SYDVKM come from the germline V gene. In DNA, the CDR3 is TGTGCCAGCAGTTTACGACAGGGGTCGTATAATTCACCCCTCCACTTT. Amino acid sequence: CASSLRQGSYNSPLHF.

This clone was seen a single time. The rearrangement links TRBV2 to TRBJ2-2, with TRBD2 as a possible D gene (6 bases). V was cut by 8 bases and J by 5 bases, with 9 bases left in between. The CDR3 runs 12 residues. CDR1 and CDR2 (germline): SNHLY, FYNNEI. The CDR3 here is CASPRGTGELFF. The CDR3 DNA is TGTGCCAGCCCACGGGGGACCGGGGAGCTGTTTTTT.

The chain couples TRBV25-1 to TRBJ2-2; 8 nucleotides match TRBD2. The CDR3 contains 17 residues. The V gene's germline CDR1 is MGHDK and CDR2 SYGVNS. V lost 2 bases to trimming and J lost 5 bases; unmatched junction nucleotides: 10. CDR3 in DNA: TGTGCCAGCAGTGAAATTGGAAGCGGGAGACGGACCGGGGAGCTGTTTTTT. Translated, it gives CASSEIGSGRRTGELFF.

This clone was counted once. The rearrangement joins TRBV11-1 to TRBJ2-1, with 9 bases matching TRBD2. The V gene end was trimmed by 5 bases and the J gene end by 3 bases; junction bases not matched to a gene: 8. The CDR3 spans 16 residues. Germline V gene data show CDR1 as SGHAT and CDR2 as FQDESV (reference sequence). CDR3 sequence: CASSPGASGNYNEQFF. CDR3 sequence (DNA): TGTGCCAGCAGCCCTGGGGCTAGCGGGAACTACAATGAGCAGTTCTTC.

This chain joins TRBV5-1 and TRBJ2-7; 9 bases agree with TRBD1. CDR1 SGHRS and CDR2 YFSETQ come from the germline V gene. The CDR3 is 16 amino acids. V trimming: 4 bases; J trimming: 2 bases; junction bases outside the gene matches: 10. The CDR3 protein is CASSPTGTGMTYEQYF. CDR3 bases: TGCGCCAGCAGCCCTACAGGGACAGGGATGACCTACGAGCAGTACTTC.

The sample holds a few counts of this clone. The V and J genes are TRBV7-3 and TRBJ2-1; no reliable D call. The V gene's germline CDR1 is SGHTA and CDR2 FQGTGA. The ends were cut back, 2 bases at V and 0 bases at J, with 5 bases in the middle. There are 14 residues in the CDR3. As DNA, the CDR3 is TGTGCCAGCAGCTTATCAAACTCCTACAATGAGCAGTTCTTC. Residues: CASSLSNSYNEQFF.

The gene calls are TRBV4-1 and TRBJ2-7; TRBD2 agrees at 9 bases. Germline values: CDR1 MGHRA, CDR2 YSYEKL. V trimming: 4 bases; J trimming: 6 bases; junction bases outside the gene matches: 4. This CDR3 contains 13 residues. The CDR3 nucleotides read TGCGCCAGCAGCCTAGCGGGAGTAAGCGAGCAGTACTTC. It encodes CASSLAGVSEQYF.

The V gene is TRBV4-1, the J gene TRBJ1-5, with 9 bases lining up with TRBD1. Germline V lookup: CDR1 MGHRA, CDR2 YSYEKL. Losses at the gene ends were 0 bases for V and 7 bases for J; bases not matched to a gene: 7. There are 16 residues in the CDR3. The DNA of the CDR3 is TGCGCCAGCAGCCAAGATCCCACAGGGGGCTGGCAGCCCCAGCATTTT. Translating gives CASSQDPTGGWQPQHF.

This chain joins TRBV19 and TRBJ2-6; 11 bases map to TRBD2. Germline assignment: CDR1 LNHDA and CDR2 SQIVND (reference sequence). This CDR3 has 19 amino acids. V was clipped by 6 bases and J by 3 bases; unmatched bases: 13. This CDR3 reads CASRSPGIAGGSGANVLTF. The DNA for the CDR3 is TGTGCCAGTAGGTCTCCAGGGATAGCGGGAGGGAGTGGGGCCAACGTCCTGACTTTC.

The chain joins TRBV5-1 to TRBJ2-3; 12 bases match TRBD2. Germline-derived CDR1 and CDR2 are SGHRS and YFSETQ. Losses at the gene ends were 3 bases for V and 3 bases for J; bases not matched to a gene: 8. The length of the CDR3 is 17 residues. CDR3 nucleotide sequence: TGCGCCAGCAGCTCTTCTCTAGCGGGAGGGCGAACAGATACGCAGTATTTT. This sequence encodes CASSSSLAGGRTDTQYF.

The V gene is TRBV28, the J gene TRBJ1-2; 7 positions agree with TRBD1. The germline CDR1 and CDR2 sequences are MDHEN and SYDVKM. The CDR3 totals 15 residues. V was clipped by 6 bases and J by 0 bases; unmatched bases: 7. The CDR3 region is CASRNRGITNYGYTF. The CDR3 DNA follows: TGTGCCAGCAGAAACAGGGGAATCACTAACTATGGCTACACCTTC.

The chain employs TRBV6-5 and TRBJ2-4, with D perhaps matching TRBD2 (6 bases). V was shortened by 5 bases and J by 1 base, with 12 bases between the two germline ends. The CDR3 loop spans 15 amino acids. Germline-derived CDR1 and CDR2 are MNHEY and SVGAGI. The CDR3 sequence is CASSPSGGAKNIQYF. CDR3 nucleotide sequence: TGTGCCAGCAGTCCCTCAGGAGGGGCCAAAAACATTCAGTACTTC.

This clone has only one observation. V gene TRBV28 combines with J gene TRBJ2-3; the D gene is possibly TRBD2 (6 bases). Per germline, CDR1 MDHEN and CDR2 SYDVKM. CDR3 length: 13 amino acids. Trimming stripped 6 bases from V and 5 bases from J, with 12 bases between. In nucleotides, the CDR3 is TGTGCCAGCAGGCGGGATGGTGGAGATACGCAGTATTTT. Encoded protein: CASRRDGGDTQYF.

J is TRBJ1-1 and V is TRBV6-5; 9 nucleotides align to TRBD1. CDR3 length: 14 amino acids. V dropped 4 bases and J dropped 1; count of bases not matched to a gene: 1. Germline CDR1 reads MNHEY; CDR2 reads SVGAGI. CDR3 sequence (DNA): TGTGCCAGCAGTTCGGGACAGGGGAACACTGAAGCTTTCTTT. This codes for CASSSGQGNTEAFF.

This rearrangement joins TRBV25-1 to TRBJ2-7; TRBD1 is a possible D gene (6 bases). The CDR3 runs 15 residues. The germline V gene has CDR1 MGHDK and CDR2 SYGVNS. Deletions cut 2 bases from V and 1 base from J, with 12 bases between. CDR3 bases: TGTGCCAGCAGTGAAGGGGGCAGGGGATCCTACGAGCAGTACTTC. Amino acids: CASSEGGRGSYEQYF.

The chain joins TRBV6-1 to TRBJ2-7; D may be TRBD2 (6 bases). The V and J ends lost 5 bases and 3 bases respectively, with 14 bases between them. Per germline, CDR1 MNHNS and CDR2 SASEGT. CDR3 length: 14 amino acids. The CDR3 loop is CASSFSRDFYEQYF. Here the CDR3 DNA reads TGTGCCAGCAGTTTTTCCCGGGACTTCTACGAGCAGTACTTC.

The chain uses TRBV4-2 and TRBJ1-1; D call uncertain. V lost 0 bases, J lost 1 base, and 12 bases lay in between. CDR1 and CDR2 (germline): LGHNA, YNFKEQ. The length of the CDR3 is 16 residues. In nucleotides, the CDR3 is TGTGCCAGCAGCCAAGATTTTCCGAGGGCGAACACTGAAGCTTTCTTT. Protein product: CASSQDFPRANTEAFF.

This clone appeared a few times. The V call is TRBV5-1, the J call TRBJ1-3; no firm D call. Germline V CDR1 and CDR2: SGHRS, YFSETQ. V dropped 0 bases and J dropped 4 bases, with 17 bases sitting between them. The CDR3 length is 17 residues. The CDR3 is CASSLGTIQGAGNTIYF. CDR3 sequence (DNA): TGCGCCAGCAGCTTGGGTACCATCCAAGGAGCGGGAAACACCATATATTTT.